These 17 T cell receptor beta chains came from one sample sequenced in a study of shared T cell receptors in the human thymus. Clones were sequenced by immunoSEQ multiplex PCR, and TCRdb holds only the in-frame ones, with some missing. The data show about 500,000 clones, approximately 80% seen once. The same specimen was also included in a second study, on human thymus T cells.

The source material was thymocytes. These receptors originate from a boy younger than two with a congenital heart defect.

The V gene is TRBV5-4, the J gene TRBJ2-7; 10 bases are shared with TRBD1. Germline values: CDR1 SGHNT, CDR2 YYREEE (reference sequence). The CDR3 is made up of 14 amino acids. The ends lost 2 bases at V and 6 bases at J; junction bases unmatched: 5. The CDR3 sequence is CASSFRQGASEQYF. CDR3 in DNA: TGTGCCAGCAGCTTCAGACAGGGGGCCTCCGAGCAGTACTTC.

The chain couples TRBV5-6 to TRBJ2-7; 7 bases are shared with TRBD2. Per the germline V gene, CDR1 is SGHDT and CDR2 is YYEEEE. Trimming cost V 3 bases and J 7 bases; bases outside gene matches: 13. The CDR3 loop spans 15 amino acids. The DNA of the CDR3 is TGTGCCAGCAGCTCACCCGGGACTAACGGTTGGGAGCAGTACTTC. This codes for CASSSPGTNGWEQYF.

The chain employs TRBV10-3 and TRBJ2-7; perhaps TRBD1 as D (6 bases). The CDR3 contains 13 residues. Trimming removed 3 bases at V and 6 bases at J, with 12 bases between. The V gene's germline CDR1 is ENHRY and CDR2 SYGVKD. The CDR3 coding sequence is TGTGCCATCAGTGACAGGGGAAGAAGCGAGCAGTACTTC. It specifies CAISDRGRSEQYF.

The rearrangement links TRBV5-6 to TRBJ2-7, with 7 bases aligning to TRBD1. The CDR3 runs to 16 residues. CDR1 SGHDT and CDR2 YYEEEE come from the germline V gene. V dropped 0 bases and J dropped 6; count of bases not matched to a gene: 12. The CDR3 region is CASSLEVRDSQGEQYF. As DNA, the CDR3 is TGTGCCAGCAGCTTGGAGGTCCGGGACAGTCAAGGCGAGCAGTACTTC. Together with reference TRBV5-6 and TRBJ2-7, the CDR3 gives the full variable domain: DAGVTQSPTHLIKTRGQQVTLRCSPKSGHDTVSWYQQALGQGPQFIFQYYEEEERQRGNFPDRFSGHQFPNYSSELNVNALLLGDSALYLCASSLEVRDSQGEQYFGPGTRLTVT.

This clone was picked up one time. The V gene is TRBV15, the J gene TRBJ2-7, with 11 nucleotides matching TRBD1. The germline CDR1 and CDR2 sequences are LNHNV and YYDKDF (reference sequence). This CDR3 is built from 19 residues. Trimming removed 3 bases from V and 7 bases from J; junction bases left unmatched: 20. The chain's CDR3 is CATSSRLGQGASGGEEQYF. CDR3 bases: TGTGCCACCAGCAGCAGACTCGGACAGGGGGCCAGTGGGGGTGAGGAGCAGTACTTC.

The chain couples TRBV27 to TRBJ2-5, with 8 bases fitting TRBD2. V lost 6 bases and J lost 0; bases outside the gene matches: 12. Germline lookup yields CDR1 MNHEY and CDR2 SMNVEV (reference sequence). This CDR3 contains 17 residues. The CDR3 DNA follows: TGTGCCAGCAGCCCAGGACTAGCTATGATTCACCAAGAGACCCAGTACTTC. It translates to CASSPGLAMIHQETQYF.

The gene calls are TRBV29-1 and TRBJ2-1; TRBD2 might be the D (6 bases). The CDR3 contains 12 residues. Looked up from germline, CDR1 is SQVTM and CDR2 is ANQGSEA. V shed 7 bases and J shed 8 bases, with 15 bases lying between them. DNA for the CDR3: TGCAGCGCGGGACTCAAAGGGGATGAGCAGTTCTTC. The encoded protein is CSAGLKGDEQFF.

The genes are TRBV2 and TRBJ2-4, with 10 bases identical to TRBD2. The length of the CDR3 is 15 residues. Germline trimming cut 10 bases from V and 4 bases from J; bases unmatched to any gene: 10. Germline values: CDR1 SNHLY, CDR2 FYNNEI. The CDR3 spells CATSSGRGKKNIQYF. The CDR3 region has the DNA TGTGCCACCTCTAGCGGGAGAGGTAAAAAAAACATTCAGTACTTC.

The V and J genes are TRBV27 and TRBJ2-5; TRBD2 is a possible D gene (6 bases). CDR3 length: 14 residues. With 6 bases removed from V and 0 bases from J, the gap between germline ends came to 11 bases. CDR1 MNHEY and CDR2 SMNVEV come from the germline V gene (reference sequence). The CDR3 DNA is TGTGCCAGCAGCCTGCGGGATAACCAAGAGACCCAGTACTTC. Amino acid sequence: CASSLRDNQETQYF.

This chain connects TRBV29-1 to TRBJ2-7; 11 nucleotides line up with TRBD1. This CDR3 has 14 amino acids. The trim removed 7 bases at V and 3 bases at J, leaving 8 bases unmatched. The germline CDR1 and CDR2 sequences are SQVTM and ANQGSEA. The CDR3 sequence: CSAGGGQGVYEQYF. For the CDR3, the DNA is TGCAGCGCGGGAGGGGGACAGGGGGTCTACGAGCAGTACTTC.

This rearrangement joins TRBV19 to TRBJ1-5, with D unresolved. Per germline, CDR1 LNHDA and CDR2 SQIVND (reference sequence). The CDR3 is made up of 14 amino acids. Trimming left V 4 bases short and J 7 bases short, with 14 bases between. This CDR3 is CASSRGVPWQPQHF. Written as DNA, the CDR3 is TGTGCCAGTAGTAGAGGCGTCCCTTGGCAGCCCCAGCATTTT.

The rearrangement links TRBV10-1 to TRBJ2-1; 7 bases line up with TRBD2. J was trimmed by 9 bases and V by 5 bases; bases with no gene match: 13. Looked up from germline, CDR1 is WNHNN and CDR2 is SYGVQD (reference sequence). This CDR3 contains 15 residues. The CDR3 loop is CASSRLASWAREQFF. Written as DNA, the CDR3 is TGCGCCAGCAGTCGACTAGCATCGTGGGCACGTGAGCAGTTCTTC.

V and J are TRBV7-9 and TRBJ2-2; TRBD2 agrees at 12 bases. The germline V gene has CDR1 SEHNR and CDR2 FQNEAQ (reference sequence). This CDR3 has 17 amino acids. V lost 5 bases and J lost 4; bases outside the gene matches: 8. CDR3 in amino acids: CASSLRLAGDLTGELFF. The DNA for the CDR3 is TGTGCCAGCAGCCTCAGACTAGCGGGAGACCTCACCGGGGAGCTGTTTTTT.

The chain joins TRBV21-1 to TRBJ2-1; the D call of TRBD1 is as the table states it, not checked on the DNA. TRBV21-1 is assigned pseudogene status. The CDR3 contains 16 residues. The CDR3 DNA sequence: TGTGCCAGCAGCAAATGGAAGGGGCTGCACTACAATGAGCAGTTCTTC. Encoded protein: CASSKWKGLHYNEQFF.

This rearrangement joins TRBV4-3 to TRBJ2-1; no clear D. CDR3 length: 18 residues. Trimming removed 3 bases from V and 4 bases from J, with 22 bases in between. Germline V gene lookup returns CDR1 LGHNA and CDR2 YSLEER. CDR3 amino acids: CASSHIREEPPSYNEQFF. The DNA of the CDR3 is TGCGCCAGCAGCCACATCCGAGAGGAACCTCCCTCATACAATGAGCAGTTCTTC.

V and J are TRBV4-3 and TRBJ2-7, with D possibly being TRBD2 (6 bases). Trimming cost V 3 bases and J 3 bases, with 21 bases left between them. This CDR3 has 17 residues. The germline V gene encodes CDR1 LGHNA and CDR2 YSLEER. CDR3 loop: CASSQDPSGTDDYEQYF. CDR3 nucleotides: TGCGCCAGCAGCCAGGATCCTTCCGGGACTGACGACTACGAGCAGTACTTC.

V is TRBV29-1 and J is TRBJ1-4; D perhaps matches TRBD1 (6 bases). Germline V gene lookup returns CDR1 SQVTM and CDR2 ANQGSEA. V was pared by 7 bases and J by 1 base, with 10 bases between. The CDR3 has 13 amino acids. CDR3 in DNA: TGCAGCGGTTTACAGGGAACTAATGAAAAACTGTTTTTT. This encodes CSGLQGTNEKLFF. The whole variable domain, filled in from reference TRBV29-1 and TRBJ1-4, reads SAVISQKPSRDICQRGTSLTIQCQVDSQVTMMFWYRQQPGQSLTLIATANQGSEATYESGFVIDKFPISRPNLTFSTLTVSNMSPEDSSIYLCSGLQGTNEKLFFGSGTQLSVL.